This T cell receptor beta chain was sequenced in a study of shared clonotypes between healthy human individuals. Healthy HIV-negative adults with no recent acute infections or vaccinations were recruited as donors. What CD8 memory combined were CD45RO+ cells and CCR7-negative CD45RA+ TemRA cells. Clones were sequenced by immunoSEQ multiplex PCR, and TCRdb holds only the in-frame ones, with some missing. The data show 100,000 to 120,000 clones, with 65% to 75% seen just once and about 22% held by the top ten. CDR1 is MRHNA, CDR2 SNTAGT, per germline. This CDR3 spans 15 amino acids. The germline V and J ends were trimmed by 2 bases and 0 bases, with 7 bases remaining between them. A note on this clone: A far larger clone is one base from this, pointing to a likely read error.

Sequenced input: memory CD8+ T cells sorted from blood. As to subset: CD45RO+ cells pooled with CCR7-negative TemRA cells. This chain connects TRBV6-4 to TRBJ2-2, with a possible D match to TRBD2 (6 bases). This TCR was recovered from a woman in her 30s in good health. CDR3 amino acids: CASSDRETNTGELFF. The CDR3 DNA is TGTGCCAGCAGTGACCGGGAGACGAACACCGGGGAGCTGTTTTTT.